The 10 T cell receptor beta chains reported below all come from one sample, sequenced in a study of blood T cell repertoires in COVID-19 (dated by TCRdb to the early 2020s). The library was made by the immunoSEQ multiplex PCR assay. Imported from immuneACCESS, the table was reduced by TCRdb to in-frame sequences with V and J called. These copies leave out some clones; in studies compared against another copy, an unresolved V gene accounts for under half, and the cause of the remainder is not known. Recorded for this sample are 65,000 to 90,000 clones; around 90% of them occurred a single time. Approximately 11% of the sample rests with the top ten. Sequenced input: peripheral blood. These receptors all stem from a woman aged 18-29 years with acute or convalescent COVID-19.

In DNA form, the CDR3 reads TGTGCCAGCAGCGGCATGAGAGGGGCGGGGGGCTACACCTTC. Protein sequence: CASSGMRGAGGYTF. The chain employs TRBV5-4 and TRBJ1-2, with D possibly being TRBD1 (5 bases). Germline CDR1 and CDR2: SGHNT and YYREEE (reference sequence). V was cut by 4 bases and J by 8 bases, with 18 bases left in between. The CDR3 is 14 amino acids. Full variable domain (outside the CDR3, taken from reference TRBV5-4 and TRBJ1-2): ETGVTQSPTHLIKTRGQQVTLRCSSQSGHNTVSWYQQALGQGPQFIFQYYREEENGRGNFPPRFSGLQFPNYSSELNVNALELDDSALYLCASSGMRGAGGYTFGSGTRLTVV.

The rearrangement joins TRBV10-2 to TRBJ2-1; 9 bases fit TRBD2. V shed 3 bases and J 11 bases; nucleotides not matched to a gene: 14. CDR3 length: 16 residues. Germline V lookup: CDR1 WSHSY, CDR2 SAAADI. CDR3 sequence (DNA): TGCGCCAGCAGTGAACGTTTGGCTAGCGGGAAGGAACAGCAGTTCTTC. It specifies CASSERLASGKEQQFF.

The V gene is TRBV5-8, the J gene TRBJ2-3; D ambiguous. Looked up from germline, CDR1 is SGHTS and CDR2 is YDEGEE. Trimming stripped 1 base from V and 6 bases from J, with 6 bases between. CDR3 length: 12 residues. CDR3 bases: TGTGCCAGCAGCTTGTTTCGGGATACGCAGTATTTT. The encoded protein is CASSLFRDTQYF.

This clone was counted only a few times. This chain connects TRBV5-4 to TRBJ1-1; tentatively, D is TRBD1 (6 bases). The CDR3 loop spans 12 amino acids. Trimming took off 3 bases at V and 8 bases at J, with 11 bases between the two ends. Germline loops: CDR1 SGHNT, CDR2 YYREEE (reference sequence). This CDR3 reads CASSSGGTEAFF. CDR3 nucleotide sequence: TGTGCCAGCAGCTCGGGAGGGACAGAAGCTTTCTTT.

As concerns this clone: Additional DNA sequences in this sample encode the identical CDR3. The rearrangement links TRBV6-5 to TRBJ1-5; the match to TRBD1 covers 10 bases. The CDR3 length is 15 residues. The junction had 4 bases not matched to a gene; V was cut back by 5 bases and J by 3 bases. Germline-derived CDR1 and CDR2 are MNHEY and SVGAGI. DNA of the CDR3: TGTGCCAGCAGTAGGGACAGGGGCTCCAATCAGCCCCAGCATTTT. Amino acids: CASSRDRGSNQPQHF.

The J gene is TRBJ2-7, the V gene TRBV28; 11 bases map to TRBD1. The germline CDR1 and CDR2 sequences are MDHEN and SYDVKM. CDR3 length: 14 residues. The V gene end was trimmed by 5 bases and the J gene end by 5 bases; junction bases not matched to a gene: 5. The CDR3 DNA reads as TGTGCCAGCAGTGGACAGGGGGCGTTGGACGAGCAGTACTTC. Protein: CASSGQGALDEQYF.

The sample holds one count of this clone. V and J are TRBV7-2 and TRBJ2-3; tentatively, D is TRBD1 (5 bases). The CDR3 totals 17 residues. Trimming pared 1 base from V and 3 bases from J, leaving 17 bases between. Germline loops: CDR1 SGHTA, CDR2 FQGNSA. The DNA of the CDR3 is TGTGCCAGCAGCTTAGTTCGTCTCCAAGGGGTTACAGATACGCAGTATTTT. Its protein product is CASSLVRLQGVTDTQYF.

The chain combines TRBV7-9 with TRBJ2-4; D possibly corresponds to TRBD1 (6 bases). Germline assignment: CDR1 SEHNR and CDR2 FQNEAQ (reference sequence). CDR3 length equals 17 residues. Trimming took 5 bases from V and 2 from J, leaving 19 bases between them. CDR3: CASSPVAGDLSKNIQYF. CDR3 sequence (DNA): TGTGCCAGCAGCCCGGTGGCAGGGGATTTGTCCAAAAACATTCAGTACTTC.

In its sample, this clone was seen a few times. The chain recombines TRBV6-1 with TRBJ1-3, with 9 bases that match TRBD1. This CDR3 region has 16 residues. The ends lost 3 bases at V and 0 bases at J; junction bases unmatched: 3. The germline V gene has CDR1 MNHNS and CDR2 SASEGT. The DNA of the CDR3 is TGTGCCAGCAGTGAGGAGACAGGGGGCTCTGGAAACACCATATATTTT. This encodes CASSEETGGSGNTIYF.

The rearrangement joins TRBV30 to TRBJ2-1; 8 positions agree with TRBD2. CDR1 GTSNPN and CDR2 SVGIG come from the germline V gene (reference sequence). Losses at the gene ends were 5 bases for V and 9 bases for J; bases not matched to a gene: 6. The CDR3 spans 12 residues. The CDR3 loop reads CAWLAGSIEQFF. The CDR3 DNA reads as TGTGCCTGGTTAGCGGGGAGTATTGAGCAGTTCTTC.